One sample yielded the 2 T cell receptor beta chains listed below, sequenced in a study of resident and recirculating memory T cells in vitiligo. Generated by immunoSEQ multiplex PCR, the TCRdb table keeps only in-frame clones and is missing some. The sample records 60,000 to 80,000 clones, 90% to 95% being singletons. The sample consisted of blood. These receptors all stem from a male donor with vitiligo.

The chain carries TRBV6-5 and TRBJ1-1; 9 bases map to TRBD1. Per germline, CDR1 MNHEY and CDR2 SVGAGI. There are 12 residues in the CDR3. The junction had 2 bases not matched to a gene; V was cut back by 4 bases and J by 8 bases. The CDR3 reads CASSWGTGEAFF. In nucleotides, the CDR3 is TGTGCCAGCAGTTGGGGGACAGGGGAAGCTTTCTTT.

This chain uses TRBV10-3 with TRBJ2-7; 10 positions match TRBD2. Trimming took 0 bases from V and 3 from J; bases not matched to a gene: 2. Germline V lookup: CDR1 ENHRY, CDR2 SYGVKD. The CDR3 totals 15 residues. The CDR3 DNA sequence: TGTGCCATCAGTGAGTCAGCGGGGGGGCACTACGAGCAGTACTTC. Protein product: CAISESAGGHYEQYF.